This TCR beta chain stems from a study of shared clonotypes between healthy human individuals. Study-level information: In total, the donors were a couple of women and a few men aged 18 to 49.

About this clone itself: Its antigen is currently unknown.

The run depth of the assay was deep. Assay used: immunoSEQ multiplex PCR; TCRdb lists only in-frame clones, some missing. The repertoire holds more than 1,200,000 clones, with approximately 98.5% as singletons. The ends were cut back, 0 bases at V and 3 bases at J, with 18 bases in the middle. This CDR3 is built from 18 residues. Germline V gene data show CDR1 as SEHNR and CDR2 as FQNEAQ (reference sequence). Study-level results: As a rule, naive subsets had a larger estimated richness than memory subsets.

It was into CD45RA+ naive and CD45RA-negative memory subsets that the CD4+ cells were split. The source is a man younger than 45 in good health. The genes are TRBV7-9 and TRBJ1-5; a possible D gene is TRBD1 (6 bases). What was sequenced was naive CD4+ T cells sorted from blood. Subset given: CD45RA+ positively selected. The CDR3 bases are TGTGCCAGCAGCTTAGCGTTGGGTGGTAACAGGGACAATCAGCCCCAGCATTTT. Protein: CASSLALGGNRDNQPQHF.